The text below deals with one TCR beta chain. The source of the sample is a study of radiotherapy plus CTLA-4 blockade in lung cancer. About the study: Approximately 18% of patients responded objectively, and roughly 30% achieved disease control.

Sequenced by immunoSEQ multiplex PCR; TCRdb stores in-frame clones only, minus some. Among 35,000 to 55,000 clones listed, around 77% were seen once. Germline CDR1 and CDR2: GTSNPN and SVGIG (reference sequence). The ends lost 3 bases at V and 0 bases at J; junction bases unmatched: 11. This CDR3 contains 17 residues. This specimen was peripheral blood, taken from a patient treated with radiotherapy plus ipilimumab. This sequence originates from a human donor with non-small cell lung cancer whose response to radiotherapy plus ipilimumab could not be evaluated. The rearrangement links TRBV30 to TRBJ2-3; TRBD1 aligns across 8 bases. The CDR3 loop is CAWSATGTGSSTDTQYF. CDR3 nucleotides: TGTGCCTGGAGCGCTACCGGGACAGGCTCTAGCACAGATACGCAGTATTTT. Based on the CDR3 plus reference TRBV30 and TRBJ2-3, the full variable domain is SQTIHQWPATLVQPVGSPLSLECTVEGTSNPNLYWYRQAAGRGLQLLFYSVGIGQISSEVPQNLSASRPQDRQFILSSKKLLLSDSGFYLCAWSATGTGSSTDTQYFGPGTRLTVL.